Listed below are T cell receptor beta chains from one sample, sequenced in a study of blood T cell repertoires in COVID-19. The data were produced by immunoSEQ multiplex PCR, yet TCRdb's version contains in-frame clones alone and is incomplete. The sample consists of under 400,000 clones, approximately 89% of them appearing once. Sequenced material: peripheral blood. The receptors stem from a woman in her 30s with COVID-19, enrolled during active disease. The CDR3 runs from the conserved cysteine through the conserved F or W. D genes are given only for firm matches. Only part of the rows carry a size: once, few, many, or a class if the clone is expanded.

V	J	D	size	DNA	CDR3
TRBV19	TRBJ2-7	-	-	TGTGCCAGTAGTAAGTCTGGACTATCCTACGAGCAGTACTTC	CASSKSGLSYEQYF
TRBV10-1	TRBJ2-7	-	-	TGCGCCAGCAGTGGGGGGGATTCCTACGAGCAGTACTTC	CASSGGDSYEQYF
TRBV6-5	TRBJ1-2	-	-	TGTGCCACCTTAGGGGCTTACCTCTATGGCTACACCTTC	CATLGAYLYGYTF
TRBV6-5	TRBJ1-3	-	few	TGTGCCAGCAGTATGGAGGATGGAAACACCATATATTTT	CASSMEDGNTIYF
TRBV4-1	TRBJ2-7	TRBD2	-	TGCGCCAGCAGCCAAGTTGGACTAGCGGGAACGGGGGAGCAGTACTTC	CASSQVGLAGTGEQYF
TRBV6-5	TRBJ2-3	TRBD2	-	TGTGCCAGTTACCTACTAGCGGGAGTTGGAGATACGCAGTATTTT	CASYLLAGVGDTQYF
TRBV7-9	TRBJ2-5	-	-	TGTGCCAGCAGCTTAAGACAGGTCGGGACCCAGTACTTC	CASSLRQVGTQYF
TRBV18	TRBJ2-3	TRBD1	-	TGTGCCAGCTCACCAGGACAGGGCCCTAGCACAGATACGCAGTATTTT	CASSPGQGPSTDTQYF
TRBV18	TRBJ2-5	TRBD1	-	TGTGCCAGCTCGCCATACGTGACAGGGAGAAACGGAGAGACCCAGTACTTC	CASSPYVTGRNGETQYF
TRBV5-1	TRBJ2-3	TRBD2	-	TGCGCCAGCAGCTTGGGGTCTAGCGGGAGATTTACAGATACGCAGTATTTT	CASSLGSSGRFTDTQYF
TRBV6-1	TRBJ1-1	-	-	TGTGCCAGCAGTGAAGCCAGCGGCAGACCCAACACTGAAGCTTTCTTT	CASSEASGRPNTEAFF
TRBV6-6	TRBJ1-1	TRBD1	-	TGTGCCAGCAGCCGTCCGGGACAGGGTGTCGCTGAAGCTTTCTTT	CASSRPGQGVAEAFF
TRBV5-5	TRBJ1-4	TRBD1	-	TGTGCCAGCAGCTTCGCAGGGGGCAATGAAAAACTGTTTTTT	CASSFAGGNEKLFF
TRBV28	TRBJ2-7	TRBD2	-	TGTGCCAGCAGTTTATTGGCGGGGGTCTATGAGCAGTACTTC	CASSLLAGVYEQYF
TRBV7-2	TRBJ2-1	TRBD2	-	TGTGCCAGCAGCTTAGCGGGAGGGTACAATGAGCAGTTCTTC	CASSLAGGYNEQFF
TRBV25-1	TRBJ2-5	TRBD1	-	TGTGCCAGCAGTGAGGACAGGGGGATCCAAGAGACCCAGTACTTC	CASSEDRGIQETQYF
TRBV29-1	TRBJ1-2	-	-	TGCAGCGTTGTCCCCCAGGGAGGCTACACCTTC	CSVVPQGGYTF
TRBV19	TRBJ2-6	TRBD1	-	TGTGCCAGTGCCCGAGCCGGGACAGGGGGCGCCTCTGGGGCCAACGTCCTGACTTTC	CASARAGTGGASGANVLTF
TRBV11-3	TRBJ2-5	TRBD2	-	TGTGCCAGCAGCACGGGACTAGCGGGATCGGAGACCCAGTACTTC	CASSTGLAGSETQYF
TRBV5-1	TRBJ2-2	TRBD2	-	TGCGCCAGCAGCGCGGGACTTTCCAGCGGGAGGGTCACCGGGGAGCTGTTTTTT	CASSAGLSSGRVTGELFF
TRBV5-6	TRBJ1-2	-	-	TGTGCCAGCAGCTCTACGCAGGGTCTCCGTGGCTACACCTTC	CASSSTQGLRGYTF
TRBV5-8	TRBJ1-1	-	-	TGTGCCAGCAGCCCGACTCACCGTGCGGCTTTCTTT	CASSPTHRAAFF
TRBV18	TRBJ2-3	TRBD2	-	TGTGCCAGCTCATCTCTAGCGGGAAGCACAGATACGCAGTATTTT	CASSSLAGSTDTQYF
TRBV5-1	TRBJ2-5	TRBD1	-	TGCGCCAGCAGCTTCGACAGGGCCTATGAGACCCAGTACTTC	CASSFDRAYETQYF
TRBV19	TRBJ2-1	TRBD2	-	TGTGCCAGTAGTCCCCGGACTAGCGGGGGATACAATGAGCAGTTCTTC	CASSPRTSGGYNEQFF
TRBV4-3	TRBJ2-1	-	-	TGCGCCAGCAGCCAAGACGGAGGGGACCTCTACAATGAGCAGTTCTTC	CASSQDGGDLYNEQFF
TRBV7-6	TRBJ1-6	TRBD1	-	TGTGCCAGCAGCTTAGGACCGGGACAGCCAAATTCACCCCTCCACTTT	CASSLGPGQPNSPLHF
TRBV5-5	TRBJ2-1	TRBD1	once	TGTGCCAGCAGCTTGGGGGGACAGATCTGGGAGCAGTTCTTC	CASSLGGQIWEQFF
TRBV9	TRBJ2-5	-	-	TGTGCCAGCAGCGATACAGGGACCGAGACCCAGTACTTC	CASSDTGTETQYF
TRBV6-1	TRBJ1-1	-	-	TGTGCCAGCAGTGAAGGTCTTAGCCTGTTT	CASSEGLSLF
TRBV7-8	TRBJ1-2	-	-	TGTGCCAGCAGCTTTCTCTTGGGGCCTGGTGGCTACACCTTC	CASSFLLGPGGYTF
TRBV2	TRBJ2-5	TRBD1	-	TGTGCCAGCAGTCCCGGGACAGGGAACCAAGAGACCCAGTACTTC	CASSPGTGNQETQYF
TRBV19	TRBJ2-3	TRBD2	-	TGTGCCAGTAGGCTGGGAGGGCCCACAGATACGCAGTATTTT	CASRLGGPTDTQYF
TRBV9	TRBJ2-2	-	-	TGTGCCAGCAGAGTAGGACTTTTGAACACCGGGGAGCTGTTTTTT	CASRVGLLNTGELFF
TRBV6-5	TRBJ1-5	TRBD1	-	TGTGCCAGCAGGACAGGGGAGCGTCAGCCCCAGCATTTT	CASRTGERQPQHF
TRBV4-1	TRBJ2-5	TRBD2	-	TGCGCCAGCAGCCAAGATCCTGCGGGGGGGGACCAAGAGACCCAGTACTTC	CASSQDPAGGDQETQYF
TRBV28	TRBJ1-6	-	-	TGTGCCAGCAGTTTATCTTTCGATTCACCCCTCCACTTT	CASSLSFDSPLHF
TRBV29-1	TRBJ2-5	TRBD2	-	TGCAGCGTGGCGGGAGGACTAGCGGGAGCGCTACGTCAAGAGACCCAGTACTTC	CSVAGGLAGALRQETQYF
TRBV2	TRBJ1-2	-	-	TGTGCCAGCAGGGGAGGGGGTGGCCGTTATGGCTACACCTTC	CASRGGGGRYGYTF
TRBV19	TRBJ1-6	TRBD1	-	TGTGCCAGTAGTCCGTGGCCGGGACAGGGGTCCTATAATTCACCCCTCCACTTT	CASSPWPGQGSYNSPLHF
TRBV10-3	TRBJ1-2	-	once	TGTGCCATCAGTGAGGGCCCCGGTAGGGGCTATGGCTACACCTTC	CAISEGPGRGYGYTF
TRBV28	TRBJ2-5	-	-	TGTGCCAGCAGGGCGGAAGAGACCCAGTACTTC	CASRAEETQYF
TRBV6-1	TRBJ2-7	TRBD1	-	TGTGCCAGCAGTGAAAGGGACAGGGCGCCCTACGAGCAGTACTTC	CASSERDRAPYEQYF
TRBV19	TRBJ2-7	TRBD1	-	TGTGCCAGTAGTATGGGACAGGGGGCCTCCTACGAGCAGTACTTC	CASSMGQGASYEQYF
TRBV5-1	TRBJ2-1	-	-	TGCGCCAGCAGCTTGGAACCTATTAATGAGCAGTTCTTC	CASSLEPINEQFF
TRBV10-3	TRBJ1-3	-	-	TGTGCCATCAGTGCGAGGGTTTCGAGCTCTGGAAACACCATATATTTT	CAISARVSSSGNTIYF
TRBV27	TRBJ2-7	-	once	TGTGCCAGCAGTTTATCATTCAGGGGTTACGAGCAGTACTTC	CASSLSFRGYEQYF
TRBV19	TRBJ2-1	-	-	TGTGCCAGTAGTATTCGGGGAGTCTCCTACAATGAGCAGTTCTTC	CASSIRGVSYNEQFF
TRBV6-6	TRBJ2-3	TRBD2	-	TGTGCCAGCAGGGGGAGCGGGAGGGCCGGAACAGATACGCAGTATTTT	CASRGSGRAGTDTQYF
TRBV5-1	TRBJ2-2	-	-	TGCGCCAGCAGCTTGCTAGGGGGTCAAACCGGGGAGCTGTTTTTT	CASSLLGGQTGELFF
TRBV24-1	TRBJ2-5	-	-	TGTGCCACCAGTGATTGGGACACAACGGAGACCCAGTACTTC	CATSDWDTTETQYF
TRBV11-3	TRBJ2-2	-	-	TGTGCCAGCAGCCGGGGGGCAGGGGACACCGGGGAGCTGTTTTTT	CASSRGAGDTGELFF
TRBV28	TRBJ2-1	TRBD1	-	TGTGCCAGTCGACAGGGGAGGAATGAGCAGTTCTTC	CASRQGRNEQFF
TRBV10-3	TRBJ2-5	-	-	TGTGCCATCAGTGAGTCAGGAGACTGGGAAGAGACCCAGTACTTC	CAISESGDWEETQYF
TRBV6-4	TRBJ2-3	TRBD2	-	TGTGCCAGCAGTGACATTGCTGCGGGAGGTGGGACAGATACGCAGTATTTT	CASSDIAAGGGTDTQYF
TRBV5-4	TRBJ2-2	-	-	TGTGCCAGCAGCTTGGTTCAGGGGATGGGGACCGGGGAGCTGTTTTTT	CASSLVQGMGTGELFF
TRBV19	TRBJ1-2	TRBD1	few	TGTGCCAGCGCAGGGGGCGCCTCCTATGGCTACACCTTC	CASAGGASYGYTF
TRBV25-1	TRBJ2-2	TRBD1	-	TGTGCCAGCAGTGACCCGGGACAGGGTGTCACCGGGGAGCTGTTTTTT	CASSDPGQGVTGELFF
TRBV4-1	TRBJ2-2	TRBD1	-	TGCGCCAGCAGCCATGACAGGGCCGGGGAGCTGTTTTTT	CASSHDRAGELFF
TRBV6-5	TRBJ2-7	TRBD1	once	TGTGCCATCAGAGGGACAGCTATTTTCGAGTACTTC	CAIRGTAIFEYF